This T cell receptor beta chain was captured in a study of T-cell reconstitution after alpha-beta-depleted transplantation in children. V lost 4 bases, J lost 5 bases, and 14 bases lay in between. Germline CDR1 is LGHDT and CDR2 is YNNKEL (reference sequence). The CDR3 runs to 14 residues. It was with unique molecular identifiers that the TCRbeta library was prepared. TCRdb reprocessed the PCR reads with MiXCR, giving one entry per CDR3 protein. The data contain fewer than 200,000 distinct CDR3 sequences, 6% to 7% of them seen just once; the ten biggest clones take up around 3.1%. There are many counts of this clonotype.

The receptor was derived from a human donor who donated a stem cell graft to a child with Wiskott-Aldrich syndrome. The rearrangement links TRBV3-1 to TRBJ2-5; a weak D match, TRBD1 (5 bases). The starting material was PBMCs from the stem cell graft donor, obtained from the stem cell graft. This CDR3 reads CASSPPGRQETQYF. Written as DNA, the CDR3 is TGTGCCAGCAGCCCCCCCGGCAGACAGGAGACCCAGTACTTC.